This T cell receptor beta chain was retrieved from a study of CD8 T cells in ankylosing spondylitis. Germline V gene data show CDR1 as MNHEY and CDR2 as SMNVEV (reference sequence). The CDR3 is 18 residues long. After removal of 6 bases from V and 7 bases from J, the junction contained 19 bases not matched to a gene. Comments on this clonotype: Its antigen is undetermined.

Quantitative 5'-RACE with molecular barcodes produced the TCR beta libraries. A single record per CDR3 protein comes from TCRdb applying MiXCR to the 5' RACE reads. The sample lists about 450,000 distinct CDR3 sequences, more than 25% occurring once. Study-wide results and limits: According to the report, clones linked to the disease were significantly enriched in matched synovial fluid samples taken from ankylosing spondylitis patients. Clones that were linked to disease were CD8+ and were relatively rare in peripheral blood. Blood of patients with ankylosing spondylitis appeared to be characterized by a TCR beta motif of several highly homologous variants.

The chain is built from TRBV27 and TRBJ2-1; 9 positions agree with TRBD2. Source material: blood, either unsorted or a sorted T cell fraction (not recorded which). The receptor comes from a male donor with ankylosing spondylitis. CDR3 loop: CASSKIPGLAREQNEQFF. In DNA form, the CDR3 reads TGTGCCAGCAGCAAGATTCCTGGACTAGCGAGGGAACAGAATGAGCAGTTCTTC.